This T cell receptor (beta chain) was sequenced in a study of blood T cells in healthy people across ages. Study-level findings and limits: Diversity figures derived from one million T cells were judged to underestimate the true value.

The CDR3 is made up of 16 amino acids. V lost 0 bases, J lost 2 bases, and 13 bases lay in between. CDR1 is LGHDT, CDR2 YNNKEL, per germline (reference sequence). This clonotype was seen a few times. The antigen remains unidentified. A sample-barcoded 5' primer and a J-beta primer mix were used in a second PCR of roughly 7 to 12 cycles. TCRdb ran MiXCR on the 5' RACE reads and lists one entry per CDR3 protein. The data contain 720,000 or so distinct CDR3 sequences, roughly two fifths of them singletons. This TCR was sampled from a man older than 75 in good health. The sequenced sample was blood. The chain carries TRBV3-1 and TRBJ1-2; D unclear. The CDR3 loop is CASSQDHLGANYGYTF. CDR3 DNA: TGTGCCAGCAGCCAAGATCATCTGGGCGCGAACTATGGCTACACCTTC.